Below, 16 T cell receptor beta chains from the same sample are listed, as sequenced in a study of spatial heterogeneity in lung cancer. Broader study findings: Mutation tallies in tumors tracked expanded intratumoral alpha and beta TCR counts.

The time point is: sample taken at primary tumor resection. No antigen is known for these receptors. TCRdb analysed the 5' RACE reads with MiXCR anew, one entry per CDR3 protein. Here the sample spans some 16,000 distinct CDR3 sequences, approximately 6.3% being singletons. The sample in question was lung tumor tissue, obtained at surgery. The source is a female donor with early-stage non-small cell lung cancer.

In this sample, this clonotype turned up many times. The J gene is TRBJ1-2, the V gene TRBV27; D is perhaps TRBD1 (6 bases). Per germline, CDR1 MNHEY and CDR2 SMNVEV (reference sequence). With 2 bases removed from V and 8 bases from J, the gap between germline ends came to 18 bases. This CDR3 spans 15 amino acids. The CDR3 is CASSLTGRGSAGYTF. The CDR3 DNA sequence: TGTGCCAGCAGTTTAACGGGCAGGGGTTCAGCGGGCTACACCTTC.

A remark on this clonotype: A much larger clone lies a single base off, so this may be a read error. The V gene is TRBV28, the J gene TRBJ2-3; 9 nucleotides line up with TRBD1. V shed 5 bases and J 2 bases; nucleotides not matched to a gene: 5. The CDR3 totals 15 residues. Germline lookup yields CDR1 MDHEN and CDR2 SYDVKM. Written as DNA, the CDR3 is TGTGCCAGCAGTGATCGACAGGGGGACACAGATACGCAGTATTTT. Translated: CASSDRQGDTDTQYF.

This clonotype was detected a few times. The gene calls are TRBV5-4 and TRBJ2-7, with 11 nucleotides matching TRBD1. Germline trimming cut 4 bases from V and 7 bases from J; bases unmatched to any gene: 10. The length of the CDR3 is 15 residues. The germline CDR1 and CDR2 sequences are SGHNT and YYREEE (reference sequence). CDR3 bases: TGTGCCAGCAGCCAGCGGACAGGGGGCATAGGAGAGCAGTACTTC. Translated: CASSQRTGGIGEQYF.

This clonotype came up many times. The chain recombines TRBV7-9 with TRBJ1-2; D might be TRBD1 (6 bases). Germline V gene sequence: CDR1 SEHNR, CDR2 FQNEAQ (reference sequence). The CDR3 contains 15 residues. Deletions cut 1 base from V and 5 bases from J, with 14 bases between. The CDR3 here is CASSLVGGVAYGYTF. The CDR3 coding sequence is TGTGCCAGCAGCTTAGTGGGGGGCGTCGCATATGGCTACACCTTC. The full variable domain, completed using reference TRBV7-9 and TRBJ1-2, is DTGVSQNPRHKITKRGQNVTFRCDPISEHNRLYWYRQTLGQGPEFLTYFQNEAQLEKSRLLSDRFSAERPKGSFSTLEIQRTEQGDSAMYLCASSLVGGVAYGYTFGSGTRLTVV.

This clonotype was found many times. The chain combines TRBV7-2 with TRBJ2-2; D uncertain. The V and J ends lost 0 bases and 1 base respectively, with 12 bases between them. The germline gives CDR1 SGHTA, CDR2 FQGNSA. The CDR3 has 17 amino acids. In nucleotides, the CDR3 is TGTGCCAGCAGCTTAGCTTTTGGCTCCCTGAACACCGGGGAGCTGTTTTTT. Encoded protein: CASSLAFGSLNTGELFF.

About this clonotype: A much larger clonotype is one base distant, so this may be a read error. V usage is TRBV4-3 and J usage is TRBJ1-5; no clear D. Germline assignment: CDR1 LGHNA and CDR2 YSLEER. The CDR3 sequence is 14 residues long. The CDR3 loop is CASRQEPSNQPQHF. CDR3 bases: TGCGCCAGCAGGCAAGAACCGAGCAATCAGCCCCAGCATTTT.

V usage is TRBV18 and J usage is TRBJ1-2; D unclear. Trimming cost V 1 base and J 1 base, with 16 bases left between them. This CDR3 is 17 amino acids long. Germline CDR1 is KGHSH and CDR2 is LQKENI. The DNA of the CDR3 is TGTGCCAGCTCACCACGCGTCCAGGCCCTTTTTAACTATGGCTACACCTTC. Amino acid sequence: CASSPRVQALFNYGYTF.

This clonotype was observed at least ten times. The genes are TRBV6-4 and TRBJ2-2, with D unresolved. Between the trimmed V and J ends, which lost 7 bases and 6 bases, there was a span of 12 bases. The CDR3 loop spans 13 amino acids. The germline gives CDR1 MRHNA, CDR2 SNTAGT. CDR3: CASKSDLPGELFF. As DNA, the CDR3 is TGTGCCAGCAAGTCTGACTTACCCGGGGAGCTGTTTTTT.

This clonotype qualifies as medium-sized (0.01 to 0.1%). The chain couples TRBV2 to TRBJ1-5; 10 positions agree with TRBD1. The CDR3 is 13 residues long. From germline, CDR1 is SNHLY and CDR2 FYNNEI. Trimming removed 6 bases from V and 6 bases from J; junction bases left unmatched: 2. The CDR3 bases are TGTGCCAGCAGGGACAGGGGGGGTCAGCCCCAGCATTTT. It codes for CASRDRGGQPQHF.

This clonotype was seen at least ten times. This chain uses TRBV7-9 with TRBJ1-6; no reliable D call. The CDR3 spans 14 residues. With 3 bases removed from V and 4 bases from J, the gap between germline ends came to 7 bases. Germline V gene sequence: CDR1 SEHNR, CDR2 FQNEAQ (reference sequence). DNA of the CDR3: TGTGCCAGCAGCTTGGAGCAGTATAATTCACCCCTCCACTTT. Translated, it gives CASSLEQYNSPLHF. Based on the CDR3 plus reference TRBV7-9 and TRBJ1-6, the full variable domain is DTGVSQNPRHKITKRGQNVTFRCDPISEHNRLYWYRQTLGQGPEFLTYFQNEAQLEKSRLLSDRFSAERPKGSFSTLEIQRTEQGDSAMYLCASSLEQYNSPLHFGNGTRLTVT.

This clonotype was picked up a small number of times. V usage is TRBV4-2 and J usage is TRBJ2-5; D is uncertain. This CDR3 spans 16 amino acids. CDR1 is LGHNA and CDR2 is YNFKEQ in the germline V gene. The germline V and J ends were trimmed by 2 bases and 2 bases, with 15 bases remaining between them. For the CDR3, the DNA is TGTGCCAGCAGCCAAAACGGACCGAGACGACAAGAGACCCAGTACTTC. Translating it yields CASSQNGPRRQETQYF.

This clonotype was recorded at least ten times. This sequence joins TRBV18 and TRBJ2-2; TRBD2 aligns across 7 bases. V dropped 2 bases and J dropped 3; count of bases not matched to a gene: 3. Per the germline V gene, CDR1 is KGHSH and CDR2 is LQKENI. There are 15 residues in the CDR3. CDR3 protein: CASSPRLADTGELFF. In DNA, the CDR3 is TGTGCCAGCTCACCAAGGCTAGCGGACACCGGGGAGCTGTTTTTT.

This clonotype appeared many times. For the CDR3, the DNA is TGTGCCAGCAGTGAAGCCCTGACGGTGAACACTGAAGCTTTCTTT. Residues: CASSEALTVNTEAFF. The chain employs TRBV2 and TRBJ1-1; no definite D call. The CDR3 has 15 amino acids. The V end was cut by 0 bases, the J end by 0 bases, with 8 bases between. From germline, CDR1 is SNHLY and CDR2 FYNNEI.

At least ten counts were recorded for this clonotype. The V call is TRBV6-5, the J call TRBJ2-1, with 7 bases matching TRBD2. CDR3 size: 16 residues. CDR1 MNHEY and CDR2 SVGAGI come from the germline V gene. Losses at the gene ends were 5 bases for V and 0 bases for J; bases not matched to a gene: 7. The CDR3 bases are TGTGCCAGCAGTAGGCGGGGGATTGGCTCCTACAATGAGCAGTTCTTC. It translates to CASSRRGIGSYNEQFF.

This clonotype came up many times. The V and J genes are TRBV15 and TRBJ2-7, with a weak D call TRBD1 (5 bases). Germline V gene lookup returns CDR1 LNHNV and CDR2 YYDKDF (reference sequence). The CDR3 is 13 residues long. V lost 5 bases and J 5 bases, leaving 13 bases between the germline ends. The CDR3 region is CATSGHSWDEQYF. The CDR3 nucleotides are TGTGCCACCAGCGGACACTCTTGGGACGAGCAGTACTTC.

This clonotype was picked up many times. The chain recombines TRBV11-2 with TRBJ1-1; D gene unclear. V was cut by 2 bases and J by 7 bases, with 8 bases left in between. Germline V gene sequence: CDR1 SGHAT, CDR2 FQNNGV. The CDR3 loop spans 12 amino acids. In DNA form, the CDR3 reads TGTGCCAGCAGCTTACTGGACCGTGAAGCTTTCTTT. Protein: CASSLLDREAFF.